The present TCR beta chain was sequenced within a study of shared clonotypes between healthy human individuals. At the level of the study: Serving as donors were two women and a few men, whose ages spanned 18 to 49.

V lost 7 bases and J lost 1, with 13 bases in between. This CDR3 contains 14 residues. Germline V gives CDR1 WSHSY, CDR2 SAAADI. Researchers divided each subset's genomic DNA evenly across several immunoSEQ plates. The method was immunoSEQ multiplex PCR; TCRdb's version includes in-frame clones alone and lacks a portion of them. Among about 1.1 million clones listed, 70% to 80% were seen once. The clonotype was recovered from a man aged 18 to 30 in good health. Some clones in this sample may be carry-over from other donors' samples. The material sequenced was memory CD4+ T cells from PBMCs. Described subset: CD45RA-negative fraction. The chain has TRBV10-2 and TRBJ1-1, with unresolved D. DNA of the CDR3: TGCGCCAGCATTCTGAGTCTGGCGAACACTGAAGCTTTCTTT. Protein product: CASILSLANTEAFF.